This paragraph covers one T cell receptor (beta chain) sequence. What antigen it recognizes has not been identified. No much larger clonotype is one base removed from it; base qualities were not supplied. These data belong to a study of cytomegalovirus exposure and HLA in healthy donors (dated by TCRdb to about 2017). About the full investigation: A later analysis indicated that the 130 or so validation repertoires were generated on the platform also employed for the 700 or so repertoires of the first cohort. The study aimed to test whether signatures of past pathogen exposure could be identified by cataloging public T cell receptors. Along with the approximately 700-subject first cohort, a separate validation cohort of over a hundred different subjects was used. The study combined high-throughput TCR immunosequencing, statistical association of individual TCRs with disease status, and machine learning to predict cytomegalovirus infection status.

The germline V gene (reference sequence) specifies LNHDA as CDR1 and SQIVND as CDR2. After removal of 4 bases from V and 1 base from J, the junction retains 12 bases not matched to a gene. From the cysteine through the phenylalanine, the CDR3 covers 18 amino acids. Only the CDR3 region is kept as DNA, spanning 54 bases read in frame from base 1. Study-wide conclusions, independent of this receptor: The classifier was reported to diagnose cytomegalovirus status with high specificity and sensitivity in both the original cohort and the validation cohort. In vitro tests confirmed that a few of the cytomegalovirus-associated TCR beta chains recognize cytomegalovirus antigens. A total of roughly 160 TCR beta chains were listed by the study as associated with cytomegalovirus. All 110 or so repertoires were used to score co-occurrence in the validation cohort in a later analysis, because that analysis had no HLA typing for the cohort. Most TCR sequences were seen in very few donors, while some public TCRs were found in many individuals. The authors suggested that the approach could potentially be extended to other disease states and immunological phenotypes. Subsequent analysis determined that TCRs grouped into clusters in the first cohort also showed a tendency toward co-occurrence across the 120 or so validation repertoires, and approximately 93% of cluster scores exceeded 0.

Receptor amplification or capture employed the immunoSEQ multiplex PCR assay. The study's processing was this. A statistical classification framework was developed to diagnose cytomegalovirus status using the catalog of TCR beta chain sequences. TCRdb carries this immuneACCESS record with in-frame sequences only. Its versions omit some clonotypes, under half of them owing to an unresolved V gene in the studies checked, with the rest unexplained. D and trimming come from the DNA, and the V and J calls and clone size come from that table. This sample holds 150,000 to 200,000 clones; approximately 80% were observed only once. About 2.1% of the sample is in the top ten clones. The donors were included in the validation cohort of roughly 120 subjects, a group kept apart from the approximately 690-subject first cohort.

Sequenced input: PBMCs. The rearranged chain carries TRBV19 and TRBJ2-7, with 11 middle bases fitting TRBD1. The source of this sequence is a man aged 25 to 45 in good health and CMV-seropositive. The DNA reads TGTGCCAGTAGTACCCGGGACAGGGGGTCTTTCGTATCCTACGAGCAGTACTTC. Translated, this is CASSTRDRGSFVSYEQYF.